This record concerns one T cell receptor (beta chain) sequence. Its antigen is unknown. The PCR contained 60 Vbeta and 13 Jbeta primers. The table came from immunoSEQ multiplex PCR; TCRdb's copy has only in-frame clones and leaves some out. The profile shows around 190,000 clones, around 73% of them singletons. The germline V and J ends were trimmed by 0 bases and 1 base, with 7 bases remaining between them. This CDR3 is built from 15 residues. Germline V gene data show CDR1 as LNHNV and CDR2 as YYDKDF (reference sequence). These data are taken from a study of cytomegalovirus exposure and HLA in healthy donors. Background on the study: Earlier findings included 117 million unique TCR beta sequences obtained from about 180 million T cells.

Study-wide results and caveats: At a 0.05 false discovery rate, a later analysis found some 18,000 TCR beta sequences to be associated with HLA alleles. As immune exposure information, only CMV serostatus was available.

The clonotype was recovered from a woman in her twenties or thirties in good health and CMV-seronegative. This chain links TRBV15 with TRBJ2-4, with no clear D. The specimen sequenced was PBMCs. CDR3: CATSRDPTAKNIQYF. For the CDR3, the DNA is TGTGCCACCAGCAGAGATCCTACCGCCAAAAACATTCAGTACTTC.